This T cell receptor (beta chain) derives from a study of shared clonotypes between healthy human individuals (dated by TCRdb to 2020 to 2022). Notes on the research overall: A few men and a couple of women, aged 18 to 49 years, made up the cohort. For each donor, CD4 naive and CD4 memory were each given three plates, CD8 naive was given two plates, and CD8 memory was given one plate. The study deeply sequenced blood TCR repertoires of five healthy adults to estimate repertoire size and the extent of clonotype sharing between individuals. To increase sequencing depth and limit assay-specific biases, different laboratories used diverse techniques to prepare libraries and sequence TCR repertoires. Each donor's leukapheresis produced roughly between roughly 0.94 and 9.5 billion PBMCs.

To note about this clone: No cognate antigen has been identified for it. No much larger clone exists at a distance of one base, and base qualities are not known.

The donors were healthy, HIV-negative adults who had no recently reported acute infections or vaccinations. Only Caucasian adults living in Nashville, Tennessee, USA were represented among the donors. CD4+ T cells were enriched by magnetic negative selection; naive cells were then positively selected on CD45RA, and the negative fraction formed the memory subset. After blood collection by leukapheresis, PBMCs were isolated using Ficoll-Histopaque density gradient centrifugation and then cryopreserved in the vapor phase of liquid nitrogen. Analytical flow cytometry was used to check the purity and quantity of each magnetically sorted T cell population. From each sorted fraction, genomic DNA was isolated and quantified by UV absorbance on a Nanodrop 2000c. Results the study describes overall, beyond this receptor: Incomplete sequencing was indicated by rarefaction of sorted-subset datasets, despite the large sequencing depth. Compared with non-shared clonotypes, the clonotypes found in all four sorted-subset donors had higher generation probabilities. The genetic and exposure-history diversity represented was limited by the small number of donors. Only blood was sampled, and tissue TCR repertoires likely differ from those in blood. Across four donors, 4.5% to 6.5% of naive CD4, roughly 3.8% of naive CD8, about 2% of memory CD4, and 0.4% to 0.45% of memory CD8 clonotypes were shared. Pairwise subsampling indicated that sequencing depth was expected to affect the degree of clonotype sharing among donors. Larger estimated clonotype richness was generally found for naive subsets than for memory subsets.

From its cysteine to its phenylalanine, the CDR3 spans 13 amino acids. Just the 39-base CDR3 DNA is kept, in frame starting at base 1. Sequences SGHTA (CDR1) and FQGNSA (CDR2) are obtained from the germline V gene. Deletion took 5 bases off V and 2 bases off J, with a span of 8 bases between the germline ends. Using the deep immunoSEQ assay, multiplex PCR amplified TCR CDR3 regions from genomic DNA. Genomic DNA extracted from each cell subset was distributed evenly over all wells of several immunoSEQ 96-well plates, and each plate served as one replicate. For sorted subsets, 200 to 250 ng of genomic DNA, equivalent to about 30,000 T cell genomes, went into each replicate PCR. Purified libraries were measured with a Qubit 3.0 fluorometer, size-checked on a Bioanalyzer 2100, and measured again with the KAPA Library Quantification kit. Every immunoSEQ 96-well plate was sequenced on a dedicated single-read 150-cycle Illumina NextSeq 550 flow cell. In the source study's methods: The immunoSEQ output contained only junctional sequences without quality scores, so filtering could not match that applied to full-length reads. Sequences were annotated with PyIR, a Python wrapper for IgBLAST v1.9, and V/J genes and CDR3 were assigned using IMGT germline references. Reads with weak V/J assignments (E-value above 1e-6), missing CDR3, stop codons, out-of-frame junctions, or ambiguous translated residues were removed. V3J clonotypes were defined by identical inferred V gene, J gene, and CDR3 amino acid sequence. To compute the percentage overlap between repertoires, the number of shared unique clonotypes was divided by the size of the smaller repertoire. Three approaches were used to assess repertoire richness: RTK rarefaction, the Chao1 estimator, and Recon v2.1 estimates of unobserved clonotypes. For all TCRbeta clonotypes obtained by the gDNA method from a few donors, generation probabilities were computed with OLGA. TCRdb re-hosts the immuneACCESS table, in-frame sequences only. Its copies lack some clones; in the studies checked, an unresolved V gene accounts for under half of them, and the cause for the rest is not known. Clone size and V and J calls were adopted from that table, with D and trimming inferred from the DNA. Present in this sample are 2 million to 2.5 million clones, around 90% of which were seen just once. The biggest ten clones account for roughly 0.34% of the sample.

This TCR was sampled from a man in his late teens or twenties in good health. Some clones in this sample may be carry-over from other donors' samples. Sequenced material: naive CD4+ T cells from PBMCs. The cell subset or site label of this sample denotes: CD45RA+ positively selected. Here the chain combines TRBV7-2 and TRBJ2-3; TRBD1 is a possible D gene, resting on 5 matching bases. The encoded CDR3 is CASSRQSTDTQYF. The DNA sequence is as follows: TGTGCCAGCAGCCGACAGTCCACAGATACGCAGTATTTT.